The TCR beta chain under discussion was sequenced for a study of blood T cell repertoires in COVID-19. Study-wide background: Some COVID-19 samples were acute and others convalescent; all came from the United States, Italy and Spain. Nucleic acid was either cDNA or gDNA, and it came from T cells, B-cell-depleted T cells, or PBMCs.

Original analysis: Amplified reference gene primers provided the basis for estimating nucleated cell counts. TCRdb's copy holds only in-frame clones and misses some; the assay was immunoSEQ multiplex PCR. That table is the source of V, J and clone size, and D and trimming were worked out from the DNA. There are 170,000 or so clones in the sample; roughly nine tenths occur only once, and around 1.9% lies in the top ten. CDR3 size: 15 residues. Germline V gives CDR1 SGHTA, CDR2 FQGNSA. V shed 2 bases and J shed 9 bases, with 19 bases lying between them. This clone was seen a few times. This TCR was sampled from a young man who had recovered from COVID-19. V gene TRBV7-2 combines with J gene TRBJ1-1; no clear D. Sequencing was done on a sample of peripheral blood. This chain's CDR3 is CASSLPDAITRKAFF. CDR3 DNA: TGTGCCAGCAGCTTACCCGACGCCATCACGAGGAAAGCTTTCTTT.